This TCR beta chain originates from a study of technical replicates of blood from a handful of donors. V lost 7 bases and J 0 bases, leaving 13 bases between the germline ends. Germline V lookup: CDR1 SQVTM, CDR2 ANQGSEA. The CDR3 has 14 residues. The data were produced by immunoSEQ multiplex PCR, yet TCRdb's version contains in-frame clones alone and is incomplete. The sample comprises around 92,000 clones, 95% of which are singletons, and more than 0.2% rests with the top ten. Specimen: T cells isolated from PBMCs. This clonotype was sampled from a human donor in good health. The rearrangement uses TRBV29-1 and TRBJ1-3; TRBD1 is a possible D gene (5 bases). The DNA for the CDR3 is TGCAGCGCTTTGACAGCGTACTCTGGAAACACCATATATTTT. Translating gives CSALTAYSGNTIYF. Drawing the rest from reference TRBV29-1 and TRBJ1-3, the complete variable domain is SAVISQKPSRDICQRGTSLTIQCQVDSQVTMMFWYRQQPGQSLTLIATANQGSEATYESGFVIDKFPISRPNLTFSTLTVSNMSPEDSSIYLCSALTAYSGNTIYFGEGSWLTVV.